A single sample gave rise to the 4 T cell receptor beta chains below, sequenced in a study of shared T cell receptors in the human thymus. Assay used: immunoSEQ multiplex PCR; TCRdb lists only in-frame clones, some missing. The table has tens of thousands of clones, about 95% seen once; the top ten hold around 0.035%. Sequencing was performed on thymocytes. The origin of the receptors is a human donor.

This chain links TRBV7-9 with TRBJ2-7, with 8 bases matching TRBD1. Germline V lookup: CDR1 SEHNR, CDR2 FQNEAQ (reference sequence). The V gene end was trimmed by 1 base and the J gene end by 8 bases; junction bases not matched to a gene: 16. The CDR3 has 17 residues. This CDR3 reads CASSLVCCGDRWAQQYF. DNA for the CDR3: TGTGCCAGCAGCTTAGTATGTTGCGGGGACAGGTGGGCCCAGCAGTACTTC.

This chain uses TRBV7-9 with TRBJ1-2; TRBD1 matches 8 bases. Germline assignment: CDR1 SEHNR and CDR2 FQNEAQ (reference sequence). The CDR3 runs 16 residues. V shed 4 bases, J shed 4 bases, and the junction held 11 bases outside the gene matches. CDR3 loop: CASSSPLQGVVYGYTF. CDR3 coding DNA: TGTGCCAGCAGCTCACCCCTACAGGGGGTTGTCTATGGCTACACCTTC.

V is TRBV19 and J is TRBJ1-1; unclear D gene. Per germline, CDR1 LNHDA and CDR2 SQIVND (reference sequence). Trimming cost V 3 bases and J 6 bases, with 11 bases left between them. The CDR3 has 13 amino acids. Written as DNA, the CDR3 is TGTGCCAGTAGTATCTTGGGGATCCCTGAAGCTTTCTTT. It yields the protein CASSILGIPEAFF.

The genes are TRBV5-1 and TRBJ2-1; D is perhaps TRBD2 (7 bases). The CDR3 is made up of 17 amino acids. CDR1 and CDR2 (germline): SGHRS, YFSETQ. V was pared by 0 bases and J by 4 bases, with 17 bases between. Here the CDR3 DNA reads TGCGCCAGCAGCTTGGCCTATAGGGGGGGCAAGTACAATGAGCAGTTCTTC. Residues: CASSLAYRGGKYNEQFF.